This TCR beta chain is from a study of shared clonotypes between healthy human individuals. Study in general: Used for every donor were three CD4 naive, three CD4 memory, two CD8 naive and one CD8 memory plate.

This clone is a singleton in its sample. Per germline, CDR1 MNHNY and CDR2 SVGAGI (reference sequence). The V and J ends lost 9 bases and 3 bases respectively, with 11 bases between them. This CDR3 contains 12 residues. Method: immunoSEQ multiplex PCR; TCRdb's copy keeps in-frame clones and lacks some. The repertoire has about 2 million clones, 90% to 95% of them found once; the top ten carry roughly 0.13%. This chain connects TRBV6-6 to TRBJ1-1, with D unclear. Material: naive CD4+ T cells sorted from blood. The subset denotes: CD45RA+ positively selected. The receptor was isolated from a man aged 18 to 30 in good health. The CDR3 loop reads CARARQDTEAFF. The CDR3, as DNA: TGTGCCAGGGCTCGTCAGGACACTGAAGCTTTCTTT.